Each of the 19 T cell receptor beta chains below was sequenced from the same sample in a study of T cells in localized non-small cell lung cancer. Profiled with immunoSEQ multiplex PCR; TCRdb holds only in-frame clones, not every one. The sample has just under 6,000 clones, roughly a quarter seen once. The sequencing used lung tumor tissue, collected before any cancer treatment. The receptors shown here come from a female donor over 55 with stage I lung adenocarcinoma.

About this clone itself: Sequence at one end of the junction differs from germline and may be a read error. The rearrangement joins TRBV29-1 to TRBJ1-2; a weak D match, TRBD1 (5 bases). CDR3 length: 13 amino acids. Germline loops: CDR1 SQVTM, CDR2 ANQGSEA. CDR3 sequence: CSVGDGSDYGYTF. Here the CDR3 DNA reads TGCAGCGTTGGGGACGGGTCCGACTACGGCTACACCTTC.

The chain couples TRBV19 to TRBJ2-7; no firm D call. Trimming stripped 3 bases from V and 2 bases from J, with 11 bases between. This CDR3 region has 14 residues. CDR1 and CDR2 (germline): LNHDA, SQIVND (reference sequence). In DNA form, the CDR3 reads TGTGCCAGTAGTATTATTCACACTACCTACGAGCAGTACTTC. Translated, it gives CASSIIHTTYEQYF.

V gene TRBV6-8 combines with J gene TRBJ2-2; D is perhaps TRBD1 (6 bases). Trimming pared 7 bases from V and 2 bases from J, leaving 17 bases between. The CDR3 has 16 amino acids. Germline V gene lookup returns CDR1 MNHGY and CDR2 SAAAGT. The CDR3 is CASNSGDTLNTGELFF. In DNA form, the CDR3 reads TGTGCCAGCAACTCCGGGGACACACTTAACACCGGGGAGCTGTTTTTT.

The V and J genes are TRBV9 and TRBJ2-1, with 9 bases lining up with TRBD1. Per germline, CDR1 SGDLS and CDR2 YYNGEE. Unmatched junction bases numbered 1, after V lost 3 bases and J lost 0 bases. This CDR3 is 15 amino acids long. CDR3 DNA: TGTGCCAGCAGCGGGACAGGGGACTCCTACAATGAGCAGTTCTTC. Translated: CASSGTGDSYNEQFF.

This clone was counted only a few times. The CDR3 nucleotides read TGCAGCGTTGACGGTAGGGGAAACATTCAGTACTTC. Amino acids: CSVDGRGNIQYF. The rearrangement joins TRBV29-1 to TRBJ2-4; D might be TRBD1 (5 bases). The germline CDR1 and CDR2 sequences are SQVTM and ANQGSEA. The CDR3 totals 12 residues. V lost 3 bases and J lost 6, with 9 bases in between.

This clone was observed a handful of times. The chain has TRBV11-3 and TRBJ2-4; D not certain. The V gene lost 5 bases and the J gene lost 0 bases, with 17 bases spanning the gap. Germline loops: CDR1 SGHNT, CDR2 YENEEA. The CDR3 length is 17 residues. The CDR3 nucleotides are TGTGCCAGCAGCCAAGGTGCCCGGGCGCTAGCCAAAAACATTCAGTACTTC. Its protein product is CASSQGARALAKNIQYF. The whole variable domain, filled in from reference TRBV11-3 and TRBJ2-4, reads EAGVVQSPRYKIIEKKQPVAFWCNPISGHNTLYWYLQNLGQGPELLIRYENEEAVDDSQLPKDRFSAERLKGVDSTLKIQPAELGDSAVYLCASSQGARALAKNIQYFGAGTRLSVL.

V is TRBV5-1 and J is TRBJ2-7; D tentatively fits TRBD1 or TRBD2 (5 bases each). V dropped 4 bases and J dropped 2 bases, with 22 bases sitting between them. The CDR3 spans 17 residues. Germline values: CDR1 SGHRS, CDR2 YFSETQ. CDR3 bases: TGCGCCAGCAGCCTCATGAATGGGGACGGAAAACCCTACGAGCAGTACTTC. It codes for CASSLMNGDGKPYEQYF. Based on the CDR3 plus reference TRBV5-1 and TRBJ2-7, the full variable domain is KAGVTQTPRYLIKTRGQQVTLSCSPISGHRSVSWYQQTPGQGLQFLFEYFSETQRNKGNFPGRFSGRQFSNSRSEMNVSTLELGDSALYLCASSLMNGDGKPYEQYFGPGTRLTVT.

This clone came up many times. V usage is TRBV7-1 and J usage is TRBJ2-1; 7 nucleotides match TRBD1. TRBV7-1 is marked as an open reading frame, function uncertain. With 3 bases clipped from V and 10 bases from J, the junction kept 6 bases outside the gene matches. The CDR3 has 13 amino acids. In DNA, the CDR3 is TGTGCCAGCAGCTCGACCACAGGGGAAGAGCAGTTCTTC. Its protein product is CASSSTTGEEQFF.

By share, this clone ranks as medium-sized (0.01 to 0.1%). The chain has TRBV11-3 and TRBJ2-7, with 7 bases fitting TRBD1. The trim removed 6 bases at V and 2 bases at J, leaving 7 bases unmatched. The length of the CDR3 is 14 residues. Germline lookup yields CDR1 SGHNT and CDR2 YENEEA. CDR3 region: CASRGQAATYEQYF. The CDR3 nucleotides read TGTGCCAGCAGAGGACAGGCTGCCACCTACGAGCAGTACTTC.

In this sample, this clone turned up a few times. The rearrangement links TRBV6-8 to TRBJ2-1; TRBD2 matches at 12 bases. This CDR3 has 16 residues. The junction had 7 bases not matched to a gene; V was cut back by 6 bases and J by 4 bases. Germline V gene lookup returns CDR1 MNHGY and CDR2 SAAAGT. CDR3 bases: TGTGCCAGCAGATCTCTAGCGGGAGGGAGTTACAATGAGCAGTTCTTC. Residues: CASRSLAGGSYNEQFF.

CDR3 in amino acids: CASTSLGGNTGELFF. DNA for the CDR3: TGTGCCAGTACCTCGCTCGGGGGGAACACCGGGGAGCTGTTTTTT. This chain connects TRBV19 to TRBJ2-2; a weak D match, TRBD2 (6 bases). The V end was cut by 7 bases, the J end by 1 base, with 13 bases between. This CDR3 spans 15 amino acids. CDR1 and CDR2 (germline): LNHDA, SQIVND (reference sequence).

This clone is judged medium-sized. The rearrangement links TRBV2 to TRBJ1-4; no clear D. The length of the CDR3 is 14 residues. CDR1 and CDR2 (germline): SNHLY, FYNNEI. V lost 3 bases and J lost 5, with 10 bases in between. CDR3: CASSEAHQNEKLFF. In DNA, the CDR3 is TGTGCCAGCAGTGAGGCCCATCAGAATGAAAAACTGTTTTTT.

The chain combines TRBV6-8 with TRBJ2-6; D remains ambiguous. Between the trimmed V and J ends, which lost 3 bases and 1 base, there was a span of 1 base. Germline CDR1 MNHGY, CDR2 SAAAGT. The CDR3 has 13 residues. CDR3 sequence reads: CASSYSGANVLTF. CDR3 nucleotides: TGTGCCAGCAGTTATTCTGGGGCCAACGTCCTGACTTTC.

This sequence joins TRBV19 and TRBJ2-2; TRBD2 matches 13 bases. The germline gives CDR1 LNHDA, CDR2 SQIVND (reference sequence). This CDR3 is built from 18 residues. The V segment lost 9 bases and the J segment 0 bases; nucleotides outside the gene matches: 10. CDR3 residues: CASTSLGLAGANTGELFF. The CDR3 DNA is TGTGCCAGCACTAGCCTCGGACTAGCGGGAGCGAACACCGGGGAGCTGTTTTTT.

This clone came up a few times. This chain joins TRBV11-3 and TRBJ2-7; 9 nucleotides line up with TRBD2. CDR1 SGHNT and CDR2 YENEEA come from the germline V gene. This CDR3 contains 14 residues. Trimming took 5 bases from V and 3 from J; bases not matched to a gene: 5. CDR3: CASSQTSGNYEQYF. CDR3 DNA: TGTGCCAGCAGCCAGACTAGCGGTAACTACGAGCAGTACTTC.

The J gene is TRBJ1-2, the V gene TRBV19, with D hard to call. Trimming removed 9 bases at V and 1 base at J, with 15 bases between. Germline CDR1 is LNHDA and CDR2 is SQIVND (reference sequence). The CDR3 totals 14 residues. The CDR3 nucleotides read TGTGCCAGCCGAAAGGGCGGTTTTAACTATGGCTACACCTTC. Its protein product is CASRKGGFNYGYTF.

The V and J genes are TRBV6-8 and TRBJ2-2, with TRBD2 identical over 8 bases. This CDR3 is built from 16 residues. Germline V gene sequence: CDR1 MNHGY, CDR2 SAAAGT. J lost 2 bases, V lost 10 bases, and 12 bases had no gene match. CDR3 nucleotides: TGTGCCATCACCCATACTAGCGGCGTCAACACCGGGGAGCTGTTTTTT. Amino acids: CAITHTSGVNTGELFF.

The chain is built from TRBV19 and TRBJ2-5; D gene uncertain. There are 14 residues in the CDR3. Trimming took off 5 bases at V and 1 base at J, with 11 bases between the two ends. Germline V lookup: CDR1 LNHDA, CDR2 SQIVND (reference sequence). The CDR3 loop reads CASSARLPQETQYF. CDR3 DNA sequence: TGTGCCAGTAGTGCCCGACTGCCCCAAGAGACCCAGTACTTC.

This clone appeared a few times. The chain carries TRBV9 and TRBJ1-4; D not certain. In germline, CDR1 is SGDLS, CDR2 YYNGEE. The V end was cut by 4 bases, the J end by 4 bases, with 5 bases between. The CDR3 length is 12 residues. The CDR3 DNA sequence: TGTGCCAGCAGCCTTCGTAATGAAAAACTGTTTTTT. Translating gives CASSLRNEKLFF. Drawing the rest from reference TRBV9 and TRBJ1-4, the complete variable domain is DSGVTQTPKHLITATGQRVTLRCSPRSGDLSVYWYQQSLDQGLQFLIQYYNGEERAKGNILERFSAQQFPDLHSELNLSSLELGDSALYFCASSLRNEKLFFGSGTQLSVL.